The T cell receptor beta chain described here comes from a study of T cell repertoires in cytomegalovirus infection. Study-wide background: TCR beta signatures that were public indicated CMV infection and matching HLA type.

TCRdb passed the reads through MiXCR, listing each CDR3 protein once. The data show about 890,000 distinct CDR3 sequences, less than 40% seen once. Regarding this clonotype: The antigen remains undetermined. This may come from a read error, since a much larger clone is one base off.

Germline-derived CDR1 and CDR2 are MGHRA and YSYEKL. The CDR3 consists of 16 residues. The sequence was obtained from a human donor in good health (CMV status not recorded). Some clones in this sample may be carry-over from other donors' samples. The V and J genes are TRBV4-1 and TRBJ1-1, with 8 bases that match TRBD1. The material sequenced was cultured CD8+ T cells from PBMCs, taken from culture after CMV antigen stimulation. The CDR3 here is CASSPGQGRSATQAFF. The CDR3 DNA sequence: TGCGCCAGCAGCCCAGGACAGGGACGTTCGGCCACTCAAGCTTTCTTT.